This TCR beta chain was profiled in a study of blood T cells in healthy people across ages. A second PCR of roughly 6 to 12 cycles used a sample-barcoded 5' primer and a J-beta primer mix. TCRdb recomputed calls from the 5' RACE reads with MiXCR, one row per CDR3 protein. This table holds about a million distinct CDR3 sequences, 51% found once. Worth noting for this clonotype: Its antigen is as yet unknown.

Study-wide results and limits: Researchers report that TCR beta diversity correlated strongly with naive T cell percentage.

The CDR3 consists of 15 residues. J gave up 4 bases and V 6 bases, and 12 bases lay outside the gene matches. CDR1 and CDR2 (germline): SQVTM, ANQGSEA. The TCR was taken from a woman aged 55-69 years in good health. The chain is built from TRBV29-1 and TRBJ1-2; 9 bases line up with TRBD1. The sample taken for sequencing was blood. CDR3 loop: CSVAGTGNLFYGYTF. The DNA of the CDR3 is TGCAGCGTCGCCGGGACAGGGAATCTTTTCTATGGCTACACCTTC.